The 12 T cell receptor beta chains in this list originate from one sample, sequenced in a study of identical twins. From the 5' RACE reads, TCRdb called clonotypes with MiXCR, one entry per CDR3 protein. This table holds around 490,000 distinct CDR3 sequences, 20% to 25% found once. This sample was also put to use in a study of yellow fever vaccine responses in identical twins.

The sample consisted of CD4+ T cells sorted from blood. The receptors come from a woman younger than 35 in good health.

There are a few counts of this clonotype. This chain joins TRBV27 and TRBJ1-1; D is unresolved. This CDR3 spans 14 amino acids. Trimming shortened V by 6 bases and J by 0 bases, and 11 bases separated the two germline ends. The germline CDR1 and CDR2 sequences are MNHEY and SMNVEV (reference sequence). CDR3 loop: CASSPADLNTEAFF. CDR3 coding DNA: TGTGCCAGCAGCCCAGCAGACCTGAACACTGAAGCTTTCTTT.

The chain couples TRBV28 to TRBJ2-5; TRBD2 is a possible D gene (6 bases). V lost 5 bases, J lost 6 bases, and 22 bases lay in between. The CDR3 runs 16 residues. Germline assignment: CDR1 MDHEN and CDR2 SYDVKM. This CDR3 is CASSTASGAGRKTQYF. CDR3 nucleotide sequence: TGTGCCAGCAGTACAGCGTCGGGCGCGGGAAGGAAGACCCAGTACTTC.

The V and J genes are TRBV27 and TRBJ2-2; D possibly corresponds to TRBD1 (6 bases). Trimming stripped 10 bases from V and 1 base from J, with 16 bases between. The CDR3 has 15 residues. The germline gives CDR1 MNHEY, CDR2 SMNVEV (reference sequence). Here the CDR3 DNA reads TGTGCCACCCTGGGGCAGGGGCTGAACACCGGGGAGCTGTTTTTT. Its translation: CATLGQGLNTGELFF.

This clonotype was recorded only once. The chain links TRBV10-3 to TRBJ2-3, with D perhaps TRBD1 (5 bases). This CDR3 region has 13 residues. The V and J ends lost 4 bases and 1 base respectively, with 6 bases between them. Germline loops: CDR1 ENHRY, CDR2 SYGVKD. CDR3 residues: CAISVRGTDTQYF. CDR3 coding DNA: TGTGCCATCAGTGTCAGGGGCACAGATACGCAGTATTTT.

This chain uses TRBV9 with TRBJ2-6; either TRBD1 or TRBD2 may supply D (5 bases each). V lost 3 bases, J lost 0 bases, and 16 bases lay in between. The CDR3 runs to 18 residues. Per germline, CDR1 SGDLS and CDR2 YYNGEE. The CDR3 DNA reads as TGTGCCAGCAGCGCCCAAGAGGGGCGCAGCTCTGGGGCCAACGTCCTGACTTTC. This sequence encodes CASSAQEGRSSGANVLTF.

This clonotype has only a few counts. The rearrangement links TRBV27 to TRBJ2-7, with D possibly matching TRBD2 (6 bases). The germline CDR1 and CDR2 sequences are MNHEY and SMNVEV (reference sequence). V shed 6 bases and J shed 3 bases, with 9 bases lying between them. The CDR3 consists of 12 residues. The CDR3 sequence is CASRAGIYEQYF. Written as DNA, the CDR3 is TGTGCCAGCAGGGCGGGAATCTACGAGCAGTACTTC.

The chain uses TRBV24-1 and TRBJ1-5, with 8 bases lining up with TRBD1. Trimming at V came to 9 bases and at J to 4 bases, leaving 4 bases not matched to a gene. The CDR3 sequence is 13 residues long. Germline CDR1 KGHDR, CDR2 SFDVKD. The DNA for the CDR3 is TGTGCCACCGGACAGGGACGGAATCAGCCCCAGCATTTT. Its translation: CATGQGRNQPQHF.

The chain has TRBV9 and TRBJ2-5; TRBD1 matches at 9 bases. Germline V lookup: CDR1 SGDLS, CDR2 YYNGEE. J lost 2 bases, V lost 3 bases, and 2 bases had no gene match. The CDR3 is 14 residues long. CDR3 in amino acids: CASSADRGQETQYF. As DNA, the CDR3 is TGTGCCAGCAGCGCGGACAGGGGACAAGAGACCCAGTACTTC.

This clonotype was observed a handful of times. The gene calls are TRBV7-8 and TRBJ2-3; a possible D gene is TRBD1 (6 bases). The CDR3 is made up of 15 amino acids. The germline V and J ends were trimmed by 5 bases and 6 bases, with 18 bases remaining between them. Germline assignment: CDR1 SGHVS and CDR2 FQNEAQ. The CDR3 protein is CASSALEQGSDTQYF. The CDR3, as DNA: TGTGCCAGCAGCGCACTGGAACAGGGTTCGGATACGCAGTATTTT.

The chain uses TRBV7-9 and TRBJ1-1, with 7 bases aligning to TRBD1. The length of the CDR3 is 13 residues. Germline V lookup: CDR1 SEHNR, CDR2 FQNEAQ (reference sequence). Losses at the gene ends were 5 bases for V and 5 bases for J; bases not matched to a gene: 5. The CDR3 spells CASSRAGGTEAFF. For the CDR3, the DNA is TGTGCCAGCAGCCGAGCAGGGGGGACTGAAGCTTTCTTT.

V gene TRBV5-1 combines with J gene TRBJ1-6; D gene uncertain. Trimming shortened V by 4 bases and J by 9 bases, and 11 bases separated the two germline ends. CDR1 is SGHRS, CDR2 YFSETQ, per germline. The CDR3 is 13 residues long. As DNA, the CDR3 is TGCGCCAGCAGCGTGGAGTTGGGTTCACCCCTCCACTTT. It is translated as CASSVELGSPLHF.

This clonotype has a handful of counts. This chain links TRBV28 with TRBJ2-3; 10 bases are shared with TRBD2. With V trimmed by 6 bases and J by 6 bases, 9 bases remained unmatched. The germline V gene encodes CDR1 MDHEN and CDR2 SYDVKM. This CDR3 comprises 15 residues. CDR3 sequence: CASRGAGGGADTQYF. The CDR3 bases are TGTGCCAGCAGGGGAGCGGGAGGGGGTGCTGATACGCAGTATTTT.